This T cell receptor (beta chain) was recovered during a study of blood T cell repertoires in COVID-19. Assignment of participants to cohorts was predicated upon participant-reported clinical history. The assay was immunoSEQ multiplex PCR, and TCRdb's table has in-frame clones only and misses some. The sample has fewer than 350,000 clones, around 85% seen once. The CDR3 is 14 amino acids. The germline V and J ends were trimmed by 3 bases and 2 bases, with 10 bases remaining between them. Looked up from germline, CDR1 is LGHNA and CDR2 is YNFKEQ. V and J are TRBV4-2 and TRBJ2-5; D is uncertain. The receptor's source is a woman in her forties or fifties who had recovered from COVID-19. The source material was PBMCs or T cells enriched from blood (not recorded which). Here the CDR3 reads CASSHNLGQETQYF. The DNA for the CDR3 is TGTGCCAGCAGCCACAACCTAGGACAAGAGACCCAGTACTTC.